The rows below give T cell receptor beta chains drawn from one sample of a study of vaccination and CD4 T cells after COVID-19. Antigens for these TCRs are unknown. TCRdb reprocessed the PCR reads via MiXCR and lists one record per CDR3 protein. The profile shows 5,000 to 7,000 distinct CDR3 sequences, less than 40% of them singletons. The sample was CD4+ T cells from blood, cultured in vitro. The receptors come from a human donor in good health. Each CDR3 is given with its conserved first and last residue. The D gene is left open where the match is weak. Size values are once, few and many counts, or a class for expanded clones, and some rows have none.

J: TRBJ1-1
V: TRBV5-1
D: NA
length: 13
size: NA
DNA: TGCGCCAGCAGTTGGGGAGGAAACACTGAAGCTTTCTTT
CDR3: CASSWGGNTEAFF

J: TRBJ1-1
V: TRBV30
D: NA
length: 11
size: NA
DNA: TGTGCCTACGGACAGAACACTGAAGCTTTCTTT
CDR3: CAYGQNTEAFF

J: TRBJ1-2
V: TRBV27
D: NA
length: 14
size: few
DNA: TGTGCCAGCAGCCCAGACGGTATCAGCGATGGCTACACCTTC
CDR3: CASSPDGISDGYTF

J: TRBJ1-5
V: TRBV20-1
D: NA
length: 15
size: medium-sized
DNA: TGCAGTGCCGTCAAACTTGCCGGACACAATCAGCCCCAGCATTTT
CDR3: CSAVKLAGHNQPQHF

J: TRBJ1-2
V: TRBV5-1
D: NA
length: 13
size: NA
DNA: TGCGCCAGCAGCCCGGGGGGCTGGAATGGCTACACCTTC
CDR3: CASSPGGWNGYTF

J: TRBJ2-5
V: TRBV28
D: TRBD1
length: 17
size: NA
DNA: TGTGCCAGCAGTTCTTTCGGACAGGGGGACAACAAAGAGACCCAGTACTTC
CDR3: CASSSFGQGDNKETQYF

J: TRBJ2-1
V: TRBV6-5
D: NA
length: 14
size: NA
DNA: TGTGCCAGCAGTTACGGCCCCGAGTACAATGAGCAGTTCTTC
CDR3: CASSYGPEYNEQFF

J: TRBJ2-1
V: TRBV27
D: TRBD1
length: 14
size: NA
DNA: TGTGCCAGCAGTCCAGGGGGTAGCTACAATGAGCAGTTCTTC
CDR3: CASSPGGSYNEQFF

J: TRBJ1-5
V: TRBV24-1
D: TRBD1
length: 14
size: large
DNA: TGTGCCACCAGTGAGTCTCCACAGGGGCAGCCCCAGCATTTT
CDR3: CATSESPQGQPQHF

J: TRBJ1-1
V: TRBV25-1
D: TRBD1
length: 15
size: few
DNA: TGTGCCAGCAGTGAATCGCGGACAGGGTGGACTGAAGCTTTCTTT
CDR3: CASSESRTGWTEAFF

J: TRBJ1-2
V: TRBV6-1
D: NA
length: 14
size: NA
DNA: TGTGCCAGCAGCCGCGAGGGACGCGGCTATGGCTACACCTTC
CDR3: CASSREGRGYGYTF